A single sample gave rise to the 24 T cell receptor beta chains below, sequenced in a study of identical twins. TCRdb recomputed calls from the 5' RACE reads with MiXCR, one row per CDR3 protein. The sample lists fewer than 800,000 distinct CDR3 sequences; roughly 7.1% were seen once. These data were likewise used in another study, on yellow fever vaccine responses in identical twins.

The specimen was PBMCs. The receptors shown here come from a woman in her late teens or twenties in good health.

The V gene is TRBV19, the J gene TRBJ1-5, with 8 bases identical to TRBD1. V was clipped by 4 bases and J by 3 bases; unmatched bases: 8. Germline CDR1 LNHDA, CDR2 SQIVND (reference sequence). The CDR3 is made up of 16 amino acids. CDR3 coding DNA: TGTGCCAGTAGTACAGCGGGACAGGTCTACAATCAGCCCCAGCATTTT. It specifies CASSTAGQVYNQPQHF. The full variable domain, its missing parts supplied by reference TRBV19 and TRBJ1-5, is DGGITQSPKYLFRKEGQNVTLSCEQNLNHDAMYWYRQDPGQGLRLIYYSQIVNDFQKGDIAEGYSVSREKKESFPLTVTSAQKNPTAFYLCASSTAGQVYNQPQHFGDGTRLSIL.

The V and J genes are TRBV11-2 and TRBJ2-5; D call uncertain. Germline lookup yields CDR1 SGHAT and CDR2 FQNNGV. The CDR3 runs 13 residues. V lost 5 bases and J lost 5, with 12 bases in between. CDR3 sequence: CASSISSGETQYF. The CDR3 DNA reads TGTGCCAGCAGCATTAGTTCCGGGGAGACCCAGTACTTC.

This clonotype was detected a few times. This rearrangement joins TRBV11-1 to TRBJ1-2; 7 bases are a match to TRBD1. J gave up 4 bases and V 1 base, and 15 bases lay outside the gene matches. The length of the CDR3 is 18 residues. Germline-derived CDR1 and CDR2 are SGHAT and FQDESV (reference sequence). CDR3 protein: CASSLERDRYGQAYGYTF. The CDR3 DNA reads TGTGCCAGCAGCTTAGAAAGGGACAGATACGGACAAGCCTATGGCTACACCTTC.

This clonotype was observed a few times. The V and J genes are TRBV6-2 or TRBV6-3 and TRBJ1-4; 7 bases match TRBD1. CDR3 length: 18 residues. J gave up 6 bases and V 2 bases, and 15 bases lay outside the gene matches. The germline V gene encodes CDR1 MNHEY and CDR2 SVGEGT. The CDR3 loop reads CASSYGDRVVILDEKLFF. For the CDR3, the DNA is TGTGCCAGCAGTTACGGCGACAGGGTGGTGATTCTGGATGAAAAACTGTTTTTT.

The chain employs TRBV20-1 and TRBJ2-5; D is perhaps TRBD1 (6 bases). This CDR3 has 14 amino acids. Trimming stripped 7 bases from V and 5 bases from J, with 20 bases between. CDR1 is DFQATT, CDR2 SNEGSKA, per germline (reference sequence). The CDR3 loop reads CSVPTGAVSETQYF. CDR3 DNA: TGCAGTGTTCCGACAGGAGCCGTGTCTGAGACCCAGTACTTC.

The table lists this clonotype with a few counts. The chain uses TRBV12-3 or TRBV12-4 and TRBJ2-7; TRBD2 agrees at 8 bases. After removal of 2 bases from V and 2 bases from J, the junction contained 5 bases not matched to a gene. The CDR3 contains 15 residues. This CDR3 reads CASSLKGLGTYEQYF. The DNA for the CDR3 is TGTGCCAGCAGTTTAAAGGGACTAGGGACCTACGAGCAGTACTTC.

CDR3 in DNA: TGCGCCAGCAGCCAATTGACTAGTAGTGGGGAGCAGTACTTC. It encodes CASSQLTSSGEQYF. This rearrangement joins TRBV4-1 to TRBJ2-7; D perhaps matches TRBD2 (6 bases). Germline CDR1 reads MGHRA; CDR2 reads YSYEKL. This CDR3 spans 14 amino acids. V lost 2 bases to trimming and J lost 7 bases, with 15 bases between them.

V and J are TRBV19 and TRBJ2-7; no definite D call. In germline, CDR1 is LNHDA, CDR2 SQIVND (reference sequence). Between the trimmed V and J ends, which lost 9 bases and 0 bases, there was a span of 18 bases. The CDR3 extends over 15 amino acids. CDR3 region: CASRIQDHSSYEQYF. The CDR3 nucleotides are TGTGCCAGCCGAATCCAGGACCACTCCTCCTACGAGCAGTACTTC.

This clonotype was recorded many times. V gene TRBV12-3 or TRBV12-4 combines with J gene TRBJ1-3, with D unclear. This CDR3 spans 14 amino acids. The V gene lost 3 bases and the J gene lost 0 bases, with 6 bases spanning the gap. CDR3 nucleotide sequence: TGTGCCAGCAGTTTGTTTCCCTCTGGAAACACCATATATTTT. It translates to CASSLFPSGNTIYF.

This clonotype came up a few times. This chain joins TRBV7-9 and TRBJ2-5, with 9 bases identical to TRBD1. The germline V gene has CDR1 SEHNR and CDR2 FQNEAQ (reference sequence). There are 14 residues in the CDR3. V was pared by 1 base and J by 3 bases, with 0 bases of the junction left unmatched. The CDR3 DNA sequence: TGTGCCAGCAGCTTAGGGACAGGGGAAGAGACCCAGTACTTC. It is translated as CASSLGTGEETQYF.

The sample holds many counts of this clonotype. The gene calls are TRBV4-1 and TRBJ2-3; 7 bases agree with TRBD1. The CDR3 has 16 residues. Germline CDR1 MGHRA, CDR2 YSYEKL. V shed 3 bases, J shed 0 bases, and the junction held 6 bases outside the gene matches. CDR3 in amino acids: CASSQGQSPSTDTQYF. CDR3 nucleotide sequence: TGCGCCAGCAGCCAGGGACAGTCCCCTAGCACAGATACGCAGTATTTT.

This clonotype has ten or more counts. The genes are TRBV10-1 and TRBJ1-1; D is undetermined. Germline values: CDR1 WNHNN, CDR2 SYGVQD (reference sequence). The CDR3 is 13 residues long. The germline V and J ends were trimmed by 2 bases and 8 bases, with 12 bases remaining between them. CDR3 nucleotides: TGCGCCAGCAGTGAGACACCGGGCGGCGAAGCTTTCTTT. Its translation is CASSETPGGEAFF.

This clonotype was counted many times. The chain carries TRBV20-1 and TRBJ1-1, with D hard to call. This CDR3 spans 13 amino acids. Trimming removed 5 bases from V and 3 bases from J, with 13 bases in between. The germline gives CDR1 DFQATT, CDR2 SNEGSKA (reference sequence). Here the CDR3 DNA reads TGCAGTGCTGAGGGCGTGAGGTACACTGAAGCTTTCTTT. Translated, it gives CSAEGVRYTEAFF.

The chain recombines TRBV5-1 with TRBJ2-1; TRBD1 or TRBD2 may be the D gene (5 bases each). CDR1 is SGHRS and CDR2 is YFSETQ in the germline V gene. The CDR3 totals 15 residues. V lost 3 bases to trimming and J lost 1 base, with 11 bases between them. The CDR3, as DNA: TGCGCCAGCAGCTGGCGTGGGGGATCCTACAATGAGCAGTTCTTC. Its translation is CASSWRGGSYNEQFF.

This clonotype was found a few times. The chain recombines TRBV7-8 with TRBJ2-7; 7 bases agree with TRBD1. Germline CDR1 reads SGHVS; CDR2 reads FQNEAQ. The CDR3 is 13 amino acids. The J segment lost 5 bases and the V segment lost 1 base, leaving 2 bases of the junction unmatched. CDR3 amino acids: CASSLGQGDEQYV. The CDR3, as DNA: TGTGCCAGCAGCTTAGGGCAGGGGGACGAGCAGTACGTC.

The chain employs TRBV9 and TRBJ2-7, with D maybe TRBD2 (7 bases). V dropped 0 bases and J dropped 4 bases, with 11 bases sitting between them. Germline CDR1 is SGDLS and CDR2 is YYNGEE. The CDR3 consists of 14 residues. The CDR3, as DNA: TGTGCCAGCAGCGTAGTGGGGGGGCGATACGAGCAGTACTTC. Translating gives CASSVVGGRYEQYF.

This clonotype was seen only a few times. V is TRBV12-3 or TRBV12-4 and J is TRBJ2-2; D call uncertain. The CDR3 has 16 amino acids. V was pared by 5 bases and J by 4 bases, with 17 bases between. The DNA for the CDR3 is TGTGCCAGCAGTCCCCAGCGAGTTTCGGGCACCGGGGAGCTGTTTTTT. Translation gives CASSPQRVSGTGELFF.

This clonotype was seen more than once but under ten times. The rearrangement uses TRBV20-1 and TRBJ1-2; 7 bases fit TRBD1. The CDR3 has 16 residues. The junction had 8 bases not matched to a gene; V was cut back by 1 base and J by 0 bases. Germline V CDR1 and CDR2: DFQATT, SNEGSKA (reference sequence). The CDR3 loop reads CSARGDRAGANYGYTF. Here the CDR3 DNA reads TGCAGTGCTAGAGGTGACAGGGCGGGAGCTAACTATGGCTACACCTTC.

This clonotype was detected ten times or more. The chain combines TRBV12-3 or TRBV12-4 with TRBJ2-1, with D perhaps TRBD1 (5 bases). The germline V and J ends were trimmed by 6 bases and 10 bases, with 22 bases remaining between them. This CDR3 region has 15 residues. The CDR3 region has the DNA TGTGCCAGCAGGGCACAGGAGATCTTACACTCCGAGCAGTTCTTC. This encodes CASRAQEILHSEQFF.

At least ten counts were recorded for this clonotype. The chain links TRBV12-3 or TRBV12-4 to TRBJ2-2; D gene uncertain. There are 16 residues in the CDR3. Deletions cut 2 bases from V and 2 bases from J, with 12 bases between. CDR3 sequence reads: CASSLRQNTNTGELFF. The CDR3 DNA sequence: TGTGCCAGCAGTTTAAGACAAAATACTAACACCGGGGAGCTGTTTTTT.

The table lists this clonotype with a few counts. One end of the junction varies from germline; a read error may be responsible. The V call is TRBV2, the J call TRBJ2-6; D is unresolved. CDR1 and CDR2 (germline): SNHLY, FYNNEI. The CDR3 runs 13 residues. The CDR3, as DNA: TGTGCCAGCAGGGAAGATGGGGCCAACGTCCTGACTTTC. The encoded protein is CASREDGANVLTF.

Many counts were recorded for this clonotype. This rearrangement joins TRBV29-1 to TRBJ2-1; 10 bases line up with TRBD2. Germline V gives CDR1 SQVTM, CDR2 ANQGSEA. Trimming removed 1 base from V and 2 bases from J; junction bases left unmatched: 5. The CDR3 covers 16 residues. CDR3 nucleotides: TGCAGCGTTGAAGGGTCACTAGCGGGAACCTACAATGAGCAGTTCTTC. Amino acid sequence: CSVEGSLAGTYNEQFF.

This clonotype was detected a few times. The chain combines TRBV12-3 or TRBV12-4 with TRBJ2-5, with TRBD2 matching over 9 bases. This CDR3 spans 14 amino acids. The V and J ends lost 4 bases and 5 bases, in that order; junction bases with no gene match: 5. As DNA, the CDR3 is TGTGCCAGCAGTTCGACTAGCGGTTGGGAGACCCAGTACTTC. Translating it yields CASSSTSGWETQYF.

This clonotype appeared many times. The chain recombines TRBV15 with TRBJ1-1, with D unresolved. Looked up from germline, CDR1 is LNHNV and CDR2 is YYDKDF (reference sequence). This CDR3 has 13 amino acids. V was pared by 1 base and J by 1 base, with 4 bases between. The CDR3 here is CATSRGGNTEAFF. The CDR3 nucleotides read TGTGCCACCAGCAGAGGGGGGAACACTGAAGCTTTCTTT.